Listed here is a single T cell receptor (beta chain). Its antigen is as yet unknown. The sample originates from a study of shared clonotypes between healthy human individuals. Study summary: A donor's plate count was three for CD4 naive and three for CD4 memory; CD8 naive had two and CD8 memory one.

Trimming removed 10 bases at V and 4 bases at J, with 13 bases between. The germline CDR1 and CDR2 sequences are MNHEY and SVGAGI. The CDR3 totals 12 residues. Assay: immunoSEQ multiplex PCR; the TCRdb copy retains only in-frame clones and omits some. The table shows a few million clones, with 90% to 96% occurring only once. Regarding the study as a whole: A few donors held around 5% of naive CD4 clonotypes in common.

The clonotype was recovered from a man aged 18-30 years in good health. The chain carries TRBV6-5 and TRBJ1-2; D not resolved. The sequenced sample consisted of naive CD4+ T cells sorted from blood. The sample's subset: CD45RA+ positively selected. DNA for the CDR3: TGTGCCATCGCAGCCCCCCTCTATGGCTACACCTTC. The encoded protein is CAIAAPLYGYTF.